This T cell receptor beta chain originates from a study of T-cell memory formation after mild COVID-19. TCR alpha and TCR beta cDNA libraries carrying sample barcodes and UMIs were produced by 5'RACE using constant-segment primers. TCRdb re-called the 5' RACE reads with MiXCR, one entry per CDR3 protein. The sample lists just over 350,000 distinct CDR3 sequences; over 13% were seen once. This clonotype came up a few times. V gave up 6 bases and J gave up 4 bases, with 20 bases separating them. The CDR3 has 16 residues. Germline assignment: CDR1 MNHEY and CDR2 SVGAGI. V and J are TRBV6-5 and TRBJ2-3; D call uncertain. Sequencing was performed on PBMCs or a T cell subset sorted from them (not recorded which). This receptor was identified in a man between 18 and 35 years old who had mild COVID-19 (a few samples of this study predate the infection). Cell type and time point are not known. The CDR3 coding sequence is TGTGCCAGCAGCCCATACTTCAACATCGGACCAGATACGCAGTATTTT. Translating gives CASSPYFNIGPDTQYF.